Sequencing of this TCR beta chain was carried out in a study of CD8+ T cells in alopecia areata. Stated treatment: oral pan-JAK inhibitor, 5-10 mg twice daily. cDNA serving as the sequencing template came from extracted, reverse transcribed RNA. Profiling relied on immunoSEQ multiplex PCR, and the TCRdb table lists in-frame clones only, not all of them. The sample consists of around 97,000 clones, 70% to 90% of them appearing once. The germline gives CDR1 SNHLY, CDR2 FYNNEI. V trimming: 7 bases; J trimming: 10 bases; junction bases outside the gene matches: 19. The CDR3 contains 16 residues. The chain couples TRBV2 to TRBJ2-1; TRBD2 agrees at 7 bases. The origin of this receptor is a human donor with alopecia areata. The sample was CD8+ T cells sorted from blood, taken at approximately week 31, from a patient treated with tofacitinib. In DNA, the CDR3 is TGTGCCAGCACCCTCGGCACGGGAGGCCCCTTGGAGGAGCAGTTCTTC. This codes for CASTLGTGGPLEEQFF. Together with reference TRBV2 and TRBJ2-1, the CDR3 gives the full variable domain: EPEVTQTPSHQVTQMGQEVILRCVPISNHLYFYWYRQILGQKVEFLVSFYNNEISEKSEIFDDQFSVERPDGSNFTLKIRSTKLEDSAMYFCASTLGTGGPLEEQFFGPGTRLTVL.